This entry concerns a single T cell receptor (beta chain). The germline gives CDR1 MNHEY, CDR2 SVGAGI. This CDR3 is built from 14 residues. Losses at the gene ends were 4 bases for V and 3 bases for J; bases not matched to a gene: 5. This sample is drawn from a study of technical replicates of blood from a handful of donors. Sequencing used immunoSEQ multiplex PCR; TCRdb keeps in-frame clones, though not all of them. The table shows nearly 80,000 clones, with 96% occurring only once. The sequenced sample was T cells isolated from PBMCs. The chain is built from TRBV6-5 and TRBJ2-7; TRBD1 matches 8 bases. The clonotype originates from a human donor in good health. The CDR3 reads CASSSGQGVYEQYF. The DNA of the CDR3 is TGTGCCAGCAGTTCAGGACAGGGCGTCTACGAGCAGTACTTC.